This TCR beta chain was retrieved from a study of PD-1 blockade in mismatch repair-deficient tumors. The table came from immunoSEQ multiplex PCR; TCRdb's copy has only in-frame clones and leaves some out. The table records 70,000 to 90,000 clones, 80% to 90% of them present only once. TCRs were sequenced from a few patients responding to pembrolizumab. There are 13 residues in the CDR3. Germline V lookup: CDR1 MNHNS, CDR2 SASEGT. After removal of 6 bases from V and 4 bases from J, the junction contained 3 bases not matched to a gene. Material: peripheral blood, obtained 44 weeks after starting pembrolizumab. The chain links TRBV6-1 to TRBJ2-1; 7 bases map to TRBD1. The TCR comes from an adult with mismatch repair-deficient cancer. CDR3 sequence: CASRGDSYNEQFF. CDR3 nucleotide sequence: TGTGCCAGCAGGGGGGACAGTTACAATGAGCAGTTCTTC.